Following are 12 T cell receptor beta chains from one sample sequenced in a study of T-cell memory formation after mild COVID-19. TCRdb ran MiXCR on the 5' RACE reads and lists one entry per CDR3 protein. The sample lists approximately 500,000 distinct CDR3 sequences, around a quarter occurring once. The sequenced sample was PBMCs or a T cell subset sorted from them (not recorded which). The receptor source for this set is an adult woman who had mild COVID-19 (a few samples of this study predate the infection). Cell type and time point are not known.

This clonotype was seen more than once but under ten times. This chain uses TRBV20-1 with TRBJ2-7; possible D gene TRBD2, 5 bases. The CDR3 loop spans 15 amino acids. V lost 0 bases to trimming and J lost 2 bases, with 14 bases between them. The germline V gene encodes CDR1 DFQATT and CDR2 SNEGSKA (reference sequence). The CDR3 DNA reads as TGCAGTGCTAGAGAGTGGAGGCCAATGACCTACGAGCAGTACTTC. It specifies CSAREWRPMTYEQYF.

This clonotype was seen only a few times. The chain is built from TRBV5-1 and TRBJ2-5, with TRBD1 as a possible D gene (7 bases). Trimming pared 5 bases from V and 5 bases from J, leaving 19 bases between. The length of the CDR3 is 15 residues. Germline-derived CDR1 and CDR2 are SGHRS and YFSETQ. The CDR3 reads CASSSSEGAMETQYF. CDR3 coding DNA: TGCGCCAGCAGTAGTTCGGAGGGGGCGATGGAGACCCAGTACTTC.

This clonotype has more than one count but fewer than ten. J is TRBJ2-1 and V is TRBV7-2; 10 nucleotides match TRBD2. V was pared by 1 base and J by 7 bases, with 7 bases of the junction left unmatched. Germline loops: CDR1 SGHTA, CDR2 FQGNSA. The CDR3 consists of 16 residues. CDR3 DNA sequence: TGTGCCAGCAGCTTAGAGCGGGGGGGCGACCCAAATGAGCAGTTCTTC. Its protein is CASSLERGGDPNEQFF.

Only a few counts were recorded for this clonotype. The CDR3 region is CASSLVGEIPGELFF. CDR3 in DNA: TGCGCCAGCAGCTTGGTCGGGGAGATACCCGGGGAGCTGTTTTTT. V gene TRBV5-1 combines with J gene TRBJ2-2, with D possibly matching TRBD2 (5 bases). The germline gives CDR1 SGHRS, CDR2 YFSETQ. The V gene lost 0 bases and the J gene lost 6 bases, with 12 bases spanning the gap. The CDR3 sequence is 15 residues long.

The chain is built from TRBV20-1 and TRBJ2-7; 9 bases agree with TRBD2. This CDR3 region has 13 residues. V lost 2 bases to trimming and J lost 7 bases; unmatched junction nucleotides: 6. CDR1 is DFQATT, CDR2 SNEGSKA, per germline (reference sequence). CDR3 loop: CSARHAGGREQYF. The CDR3 DNA sequence: TGCAGTGCTAGACATGCGGGAGGGAGGGAGCAGTACTTC.

This clonotype was counted a few times. The chain recombines TRBV7-9 with TRBJ2-7; D is possibly TRBD1 (6 bases). The V end was cut by 4 bases, the J end by 5 bases, with 15 bases between. The germline V gene encodes CDR1 SEHNR and CDR2 FQNEAQ (reference sequence). The CDR3 is made up of 14 amino acids. CDR3 DNA sequence: TGTGCCAGCAGCTCCTCTACAGGGTTCAACGAGCAGTACTTC. It encodes CASSSSTGFNEQYF.

The table lists this clonotype with a few counts. The chain recombines TRBV7-9 with TRBJ1-1; weak D call: TRBD1 (5 bases). Trimming took 6 bases from V and 1 from J, leaving 9 bases between them. Germline CDR1 and CDR2: SEHNR and FQNEAQ (reference sequence). This CDR3 spans 13 amino acids. The CDR3 here is CASRQQANTEAFF. CDR3 nucleotide sequence: TGTGCCAGCAGACAACAGGCGAACACTGAAGCTTTCTTT.

The CDR3 DNA reads as TGTGCCAGCAGCCGGAGAACCGGGACTTCAAATGAAAAACTGTTTTTT. Encoded protein: CASSRRTGTSNEKLFF. V is TRBV3-1 and J is TRBJ1-4, with D tentatively TRBD1 (5 bases). Germline V gene data show CDR1 as LGHDT and CDR2 as YNNKEL (reference sequence). V was clipped by 4 bases and J by 5 bases, with 17 bases between them. The CDR3 has 16 amino acids.

The J gene is TRBJ2-7, the V gene TRBV29-1; D is perhaps TRBD2 (6 bases). Germline CDR1 and CDR2: SQVTM and ANQGSEA. This CDR3 contains 17 residues. V shed 4 bases and J shed 2 bases, with 24 bases lying between them. The CDR3 sequence is CSVVPHNRDSDTYEQYF. CDR3 DNA: TGCAGCGTTGTTCCGCACAACCGGGACTCAGACACCTACGAGCAGTACTTC.

This clonotype was observed once. The rearrangement links TRBV7-2 to TRBJ2-1; unclear D gene. The CDR3 is made up of 13 amino acids. CDR1 and CDR2 (germline): SGHTA, FQGNSA. V lost 0 bases to trimming and J lost 6 bases, with 6 bases between them. The CDR3 DNA reads as TGTGCCAGCAGCTTAGCATCCGCCAATGAGCAGTTCTTC. Protein sequence: CASSLASANEQFF.

J is TRBJ2-1 and V is TRBV7-2; D unclear. CDR3 length: 18 residues. CDR1 and CDR2 (germline): SGHTA, FQGNSA. V lost 0 bases and J lost 6, with 21 bases in between. Here the CDR3 DNA reads TGTGCCAGCAGCTTAGCGCAGTTTGCTAGTATTAGGACCAATGAGCAGTTCTTC. Its protein is CASSLAQFASIRTNEQFF.

The chain has TRBV20-1 and TRBJ2-3, with 7 positions matching TRBD2. The CDR3 has 18 residues. The trim removed 0 bases at V and 0 bases at J, leaving 12 bases unmatched. Germline V gene sequence: CDR1 DFQATT, CDR2 SNEGSKA (reference sequence). The CDR3 nucleotides read TGCAGTGCTAGAGATCCTAGCGGAGGGAGGGTTAGCACAGATACGCAGTATTTT. Translated, it gives CSARDPSGGRVSTDTQYF.